The text below deals with one T cell receptor (beta chain). What it recognizes is unknown. This entry belongs to a study of cytomegalovirus exposure and HLA in healthy donors. General study points: Cytomegalovirus-associated TCR beta chains were listed, numbering 164. Cytomegalovirus status, reportedly, was diagnosed with high specificity and sensitivity by the classifier. A few chains tied to CMV proved CMV antigen-specific in vitro.

V shed 3 bases, J shed 8 bases, and the junction held 10 bases outside the gene matches. The CDR3 runs 15 residues. From germline, CDR1 is MNHNS and CDR2 SASEGT. The repertoire was sequenced with immunoSEQ multiplex PCR; TCRdb's copy has only in-frame clones and lacks some. The top ten clones hold 2% to 2.5% of a sample with 150,000 to 180,000 clones, just over 85% of them seen once. This sequence joins TRBV6-1 and TRBJ1-1; 9 nucleotides line up with TRBD1. The TCR originated in a human donor in good health. Material: PBMCs. Here the CDR3 reads CASSDADRGNMEAFF. The CDR3 DNA is TGTGCCAGCAGTGACGCGGACAGGGGTAATATGGAAGCTTTCTTT.